The rows below give T cell receptor beta chains drawn from one sample of a study of T cells after posttransplantation cyclophosphamide. The protocol was immunoSEQ multiplex PCR, while the TCRdb copy is restricted to in-frame clones and leaves out a portion. The sample counts approximately 15,000 clones, none seen once; the ten largest own under 30%. Sequenced here: PBMCs, sampled around 1,100 days after allogeneic stem cell transplant with posttransplant cyclophosphamide. The receptors were gathered from a female patient aged 35-55 years who received an allogeneic stem cell transplant from a related donor, was CMV-positive, and had no GVHD. Some T cells may possibly be graft donor cells. Each CDR3 is given with its conserved first and last residue. D genes are given only for firm matches. Where a row states a size, it is once, few, many or the class of an expanded clone; other rows omit it.

D | size | J | V | DNA | CDR3
. | many | TRBJ2-1 | TRBV5-1 | TGCGCCAGGGCTTGGGGGGAATGGGTACATGAGCAGTTCTTC | CARAWGEWVHEQFF
. | many | TRBJ2-3 | TRBV5-1 | TGCGCCAGCAGCTTGGAAAGCCGAGATACGCAGTATTTT | CASSLESRDTQYF
. | many | TRBJ2-2 | TRBV19 | TGTGCCAGTAGTATACGGGGTGGGGTGAACACCGGGGAGCTGTTTTTT | CASSIRGGVNTGELFF
TRBD1 | medium-sized | TRBJ1-5 | TRBV19 | TGTGCCAGTAGTGAAGGACAGGGCAATCAGCCCCAGCATTTT | CASSEGQGNQPQHF
. | many | TRBJ2-7 | TRBV11-2 | TGTGCCAGCAGCTTAGTCGGGGATCACGAGCAGTACTTC | CASSLVGDHEQYF
TRBD1 | many | TRBJ1-6 | TRBV19 | TGTGCCAGTAGTATCGATACAGGGGCTCTTTCACCCCTCCACTTT | CASSIDTGALSPLHF
. | . | TRBJ1-4 | TRBV6-5 | TGTGCCAGCAGATCCGGACAGTATAATGAAAAACTGTTTTTT | CASRSGQYNEKLFF
TRBD1 | many | TRBJ1-3 | TRBV4-1 | TGCGCCAGCAGCCAACCCCGGACAGGGAGAGGAAACACCATATATTTT | CASSQPRTGRGNTIYF
TRBD1 | many | TRBJ1-3 | TRBV28 | TGTGCCAGCAGTTTACCCCAGGGGGCTGGTGGAAACACCATATATTTT | CASSLPQGAGGNTIYF
. | many | TRBJ1-2 | TRBV29-1 | TGCAGCGTTGACAGAAACTATGGCTACACCTTC | CSVDRNYGYTF
. | many | TRBJ1-2 | TRBV5-6 | TGTGCCAGCAGCTTGGCGGTAGGGGCAACTAACTATGGCTACACCTTC | CASSLAVGATNYGYTF
TRBD1 | . | TRBJ1-1 | TRBV5-6 | TGTGCCAGCAGCTTGTTACAGGGGATGAACACTGAAGCTTTCTTT | CASSLLQGMNTEAFF
TRBD2 | few | TRBJ2-5 | TRBV28 | TGTGCCAGCAGTAGGGCTAGCGGGGCTGTTGAGACCCAGTACTTC | CASSRASGAVETQYF
. | many | TRBJ2-1 | TRBV7-6 | TGTGCCAGCAAGGGGACTTCGAGCTCCTACAATGAGCAGTTCTTC | CASKGTSSSYNEQFF
. | few | TRBJ2-7 | TRBV20-1 | TGCAGTGTATCCAGCTCCTACGAGCAGTACTTC | CSVSSSYEQYF
TRBD2 | many | TRBJ2-3 | TRBV15 | TGTGCCACCAGCAGAGTAGGGCGGGGGAGCGCGCAGTATTTT | CATSRVGRGSAQYF
TRBD1 | many | TRBJ2-5 | TRBV19 | TGTGCCAGTAGTCGGGACAGTTTTTTAGAGACCCAGTACTTC | CASSRDSFLETQYF
TRBD1 | few | TRBJ1-6 | TRBV6-6 | TGTGCCAGCAGTTCCGGACAGGGAAATTCACCCCTCCACTTT | CASSSGQGNSPLHF
TRBD1 | many | TRBJ1-5 | TRBV28 | TGTGCCACCATGGGGCACAGGGGGCGACAGCCCCAGCATTTT | CATMGHRGRQPQHF
. | many | TRBJ1-4 | TRBV7-9 | TGTGCCAGCAGCGCAGACAGACTGAATGAAAAACTGTTTTTT | CASSADRLNEKLFF
. | many | TRBJ2-7 | TRBV7-2 | TGTGCCAGCAACCCACAACAGGGAAAATTAGACGAGCAGTACTTC | CASNPQQGKLDEQYF
TRBD1 | few | TRBJ2-2 | TRBV19 | TGTGCCAGTAGTATGCCAGGCCTACCGGGACAGGGGGGTCCCGGGGAGCTGTTTTTT | CASSMPGLPGQGGPGELFF